What follows is one T cell receptor (beta chain) and its context. CDR1 DFQATT and CDR2 SNEGSKA come from the germline V gene (reference sequence). V was pared by 7 bases and J by 1 base, with 8 bases of the junction left unmatched. This CDR3 comprises 14 residues. TCRdb reprocessed the 5' RACE reads with MiXCR, giving one entry per CDR3 protein. The data contain around 17,000 distinct CDR3 sequences, roughly 20% of them singletons. The data belong to a study of neurological immune-mediated disorders. The sample was PBMCs. The clonotype comes from a man in his fifties or sixties in good health. V is TRBV20-1 and J is TRBJ2-7; TRBD1 matches at 9 bases. CDR3 protein: CSGSGTGISYEQYF. In DNA, the CDR3 is TGCAGTGGGAGTGGGACAGGGATTTCCTACGAGCAGTACTTC.